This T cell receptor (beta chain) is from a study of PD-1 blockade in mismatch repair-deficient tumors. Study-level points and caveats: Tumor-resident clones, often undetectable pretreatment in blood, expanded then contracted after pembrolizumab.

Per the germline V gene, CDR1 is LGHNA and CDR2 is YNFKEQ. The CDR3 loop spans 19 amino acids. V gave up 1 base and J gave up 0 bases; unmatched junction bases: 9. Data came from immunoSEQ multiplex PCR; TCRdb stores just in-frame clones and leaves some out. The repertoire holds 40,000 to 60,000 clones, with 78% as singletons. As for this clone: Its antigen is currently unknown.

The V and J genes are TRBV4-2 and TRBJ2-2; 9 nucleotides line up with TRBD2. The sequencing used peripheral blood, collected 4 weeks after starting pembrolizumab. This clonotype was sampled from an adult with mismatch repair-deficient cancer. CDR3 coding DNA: TGTGCCAGCAGCCAAGCCATGAAACTAGCGGGCACGAACACCGGGGAGCTGTTTTTT. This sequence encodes CASSQAMKLAGTNTGELFF.